Each of the 8 T cell receptor beta chains below was sequenced from the same sample in a study of beta chain features in type 1 diabetes. Study observations and caveats: Within each of all four CD4+ subsets, Type 1 diabetes patients had TCRB CDR3s that were moderately but significantly shorter.

These receptors have no identified antigens. Investigators reverse transcribed all isolated RNA, so they sequenced expressed TCRB transcripts. Clones were read by immunoSEQ multiplex PCR, and TCRdb kept only the in-frame ones, dropping some. The sample holds 500,000 to 650,000 clones; roughly 12% are singletons and the top ten take more than 0.1%. Sequenced sample: naive CD4+ T cells from blood. The receptors stem from a man aged 25 to 40 with type 1 diabetes.

The chain carries TRBV5-1 and TRBJ2-7, with D possibly being TRBD1 (6 bases). The CDR3 loop spans 13 amino acids. Germline CDR1 reads SGHRS; CDR2 reads YFSETQ. Trimming stripped 4 bases from V and 7 bases from J, with 15 bases between. The CDR3 DNA reads TGCGCCAGCAGCGTGGGACAAGCTATAGAGCAGTACTTC. Amino acid sequence: CASSVGQAIEQYF.

The V gene is TRBV5-1, the J gene TRBJ2-7, with D tentatively TRBD1 (5 bases). Per the germline V gene, CDR1 is SGHRS and CDR2 is YFSETQ. The V end lost 4 bases, the J end lost 3 bases, and 17 bases lay between the germline ends. The CDR3 contains 15 residues. CDR3 nucleotide sequence: TGCGCCAGCAGCCGCTCAGAAAGAAGGGGCTACGAGCAGTACTTC. Its translation: CASSRSERRGYEQYF.

The rearrangement joins TRBV11-2 to TRBJ2-1; 7 bases are shared with TRBD2. This CDR3 region has 16 residues. The V gene's germline CDR1 is SGHAT and CDR2 FQNNGV. Trimming cost V 7 bases and J 4 bases; bases outside gene matches: 13. The CDR3 coding sequence is TGTGCCAGCACTTTCACTGGGCGGGGGTCTTACAATGAGCAGTTCTTC. It yields the protein CASTFTGRGSYNEQFF. Filled out from reference TRBV11-2 and TRBJ2-1, the complete variable domain reads EAGVAQSPRYKIIEKRQSVAFWCNPISGHATLYWYQQILGQGPKLLIQFQNNGVVDDSQLPKDRFSAERLKGVDSTLKIQPAKLEDSAVYLCASTFTGRGSYNEQFFGPGTRLTVL.

This chain connects TRBV6-1 to TRBJ2-1, with D maybe TRBD1 (5 bases). V dropped 7 bases and J dropped 6 bases, with 25 bases sitting between them. Germline CDR1 is MNHNS and CDR2 is SASEGT. This CDR3 region has 17 residues. CDR3 residues: CASTDQGTAPPINEQFF. CDR3 coding DNA: TGTGCCAGCACTGACCAGGGCACGGCACCCCCAATCAATGAGCAGTTCTTC.

The chain has TRBV25-1 and TRBJ1-2; tentative D call: TRBD1 (6 bases). CDR1 MGHDK and CDR2 SYGVNS come from the germline V gene. CDR3 length: 16 amino acids. Trimming took 4 bases from V and 8 from J, leaving 23 bases between them. CDR3 residues: CASSANSDRPERGYTF. Here the CDR3 DNA reads TGTGCCAGCAGTGCAAATTCTGACAGGCCTGAGAGGGGCTACACCTTC.

The chain joins TRBV18 to TRBJ2-1; D not certain. Trimming left V 4 bases short and J 1 base short, with 14 bases between. The CDR3 covers 16 residues. The germline gives CDR1 KGHSH, CDR2 LQKENI. The CDR3 here is CASSLYVQESYNEQFF. The DNA of the CDR3 is TGTGCCAGCTCACTTTACGTCCAGGAATCCTACAATGAGCAGTTCTTC.

Concerning this clone itself: This specimen includes other DNA sequences encoding the same CDR3. V and J are TRBV5-1 and TRBJ2-2; D ambiguous. The CDR3 totals 13 residues. CDR1 and CDR2 (germline): SGHRS, YFSETQ. V was shortened by 1 base and J by 3 bases, with 4 bases between the two germline ends. The CDR3 DNA reads as TGCGCCAGCAGCTTGTCCTACACCGGGGAGCTGTTTTTT. Its translation is CASSLSYTGELFF.

This clone came up a few times. The chain is built from TRBV7-2 and TRBJ2-1, with 10 bases fitting TRBD2. J lost 8 bases, V lost 5 bases, and 15 bases had no gene match. The CDR3 has 17 residues. The germline V gene encodes CDR1 SGHTA and CDR2 FQGNSA. The CDR3 nucleotides are TGTGCCAGCAGCACGCATAGCGGGGGGTACGAAGGGGATGAGCAGTTCTTC. Translated: CASSTHSGGYEGDEQFF.